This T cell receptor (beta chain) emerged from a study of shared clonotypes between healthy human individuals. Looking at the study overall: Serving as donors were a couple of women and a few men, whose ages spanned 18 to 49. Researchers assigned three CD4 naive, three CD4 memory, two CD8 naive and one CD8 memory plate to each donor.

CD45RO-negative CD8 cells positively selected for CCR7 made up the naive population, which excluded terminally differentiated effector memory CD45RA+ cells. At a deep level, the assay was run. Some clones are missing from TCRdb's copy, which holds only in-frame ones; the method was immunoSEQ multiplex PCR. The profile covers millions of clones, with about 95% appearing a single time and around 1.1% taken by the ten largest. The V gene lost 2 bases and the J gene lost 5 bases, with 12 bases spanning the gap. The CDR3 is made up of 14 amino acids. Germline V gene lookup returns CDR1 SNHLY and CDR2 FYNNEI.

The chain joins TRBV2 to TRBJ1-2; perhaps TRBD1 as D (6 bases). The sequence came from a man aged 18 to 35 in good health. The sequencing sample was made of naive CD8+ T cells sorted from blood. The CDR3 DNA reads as TGTGCCAGCAGTGAAAGCCAGGGGTTATATGGCTACACCTTC. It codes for CASSESQGLYGYTF.